This T cell receptor beta chain was identified during a study of T cells in Graves' hyperthyroidism and ophthalmopathy. Findings of the study overall: Blood also contained most expanded thyroid clonotypes above 0.001.

The TCR beta CDR3 regions underwent amplification using RNA transcripts as the source. The primer set for the first-round RT-PCR of the TCR CDR3 was HTBI. TCRdb passed the multiplex PCR reads through MiXCR, listing each CDR3 protein once. The data hold 96,000 or so distinct CDR3 sequences, with over 50% observed a single time. A note on this clonotype: Antigen unknown.

Trimming removed 1 base from V and 4 bases from J, with 10 bases in between. Germline loops: CDR1 SEHNR, CDR2 FQNEAQ (reference sequence). The CDR3 length is 14 residues. The TCR sequence derives from a middle-aged woman with Graves' hyperthyroidism. The chain carries TRBV7-9 and TRBJ1-1; D unclear. Material: blood. In nucleotides, the CDR3 is TGTGCCAGCAGCTTAGGGGATATCGGCACTGAAGCTTTCTTT. Encoded protein: CASSLGDIGTEAFF.